A single sample gave rise to the 16 T cell receptor beta chains below, sequenced in a study of OX40 agonist ivuxolimab in advanced cancers. Sequencing was performed with immunoSEQ multiplex PCR; in TCRdb, only in-frame clones are kept and a portion is missing. Of around 53,000 clones listed, just under 80% are singletons. This specimen was CD4+ or CD8+ T cells sorted from blood, taken in a trial of the OX40 agonist ivuxolimab. The receptors shown here come from an adult with an advanced solid tumor such as melanoma, head and neck, liver or kidney cancer.

This chain links TRBV4-1 with TRBJ2-5; no clear D. Deletions cut 0 bases from V and 7 bases from J, with 12 bases between. The germline V gene encodes CDR1 MGHRA and CDR2 YSYEKL. The CDR3 extends over 14 amino acids. The CDR3 coding sequence is TGCGCCAGCAGCCAAGAGTCGGTCTTCGGGACCCAGTACTTC. Translated, it gives CASSQESVFGTQYF.

This clone has a single count. The chain carries TRBV2 and TRBJ2-5, with D possibly being TRBD1 or TRBD2 (5 bases each). Germline-derived CDR1 and CDR2 are SNHLY and FYNNEI. The CDR3 has 14 amino acids. The germline V and J ends were trimmed by 6 bases and 2 bases, with 13 bases remaining between them. The CDR3 loop is CASRKGPQQETQYF. CDR3 bases: TGTGCCAGCAGGAAGGGACCGCAACAAGAGACCCAGTACTTC.

J is TRBJ2-3 and V is TRBV12-5; possible D gene TRBD2, 7 bases. Germline loops: CDR1 LGHNT, CDR2 FRNRAP. This CDR3 contains 14 residues. V lost 2 bases and J lost 6, with 12 bases in between. CDR3 sequence reads: CASGLLGGGDTQYF. For the CDR3, the DNA is TGTGCTAGTGGTTTGTTAGGGGGGGGTGATACGCAGTATTTT.

This sequence joins TRBV7-8 and TRBJ2-7, with 11 bases identical to TRBD1. The CDR3 is 15 residues long. Per the germline V gene, CDR1 is SGHVS and CDR2 is FQNEAQ. J lost 6 bases, V lost 1 base, and 5 bases had no gene match. The CDR3 bases are TGTGCCAGCAGCTTAGGGACAGGGGGCTTTTTCGAGCAGTACTTC. Translating it yields CASSLGTGGFFEQYF.

V is TRBV2 and J is TRBJ2-3; D is undetermined. The germline V gene has CDR1 SNHLY and CDR2 FYNNEI. The CDR3 is 14 residues long. Trimming removed 4 bases at V and 0 bases at J, with 8 bases between. The CDR3 here is CASSGAASTDTQYF. The DNA of the CDR3 is TGTGCCAGCAGTGGGGCAGCAAGCACAGATACGCAGTATTTT.

The CDR3 region has the DNA TGTGCCAGCAGCCAACTTATGGATACGCAGTATTTT. It is translated as CASSQLMDTQYF. The V gene is TRBV6-6, the J gene TRBJ2-3, with D hard to call. This CDR3 contains 12 residues. V was clipped by 6 bases and J by 6 bases, with 10 bases between them. Germline CDR1 is MNHNY and CDR2 is SVGAGI (reference sequence).

The CDR3 sequence: CASSSGTESQRTQYF. CDR3 nucleotide sequence: TGTGCCAGCAGTTCCGGGACCGAATCTCAAAGGACCCAGTACTTC. The rearrangement joins TRBV5-4 to TRBJ2-5; D is perhaps TRBD1 or TRBD2 (5 bases each). The CDR3 runs 15 residues. The germline V gene has CDR1 SGHNT and CDR2 YYREEE (reference sequence). Trimming shortened V by 5 bases and J by 7 bases, and 21 bases separated the two germline ends.

The count of this clone is one. This rearrangement joins TRBV10-3 to TRBJ1-2; D is ambiguous. This CDR3 comprises 13 residues. The germline V gene encodes CDR1 ENHRY and CDR2 SYGVKD. Trimming took 5 bases from V and 5 from J, leaving 12 bases between them. The CDR3 bases are TGTGCCATCAGTTTTAGCGACGGGTATGGCTACACCTTC. Translated: CAISFSDGYGYTF.

This clone was seen only once. The CDR3 region has the DNA TGTGCCAGCAGTTTGCAGGTTAACTATGGCTACACCTTC. This encodes CASSLQVNYGYTF. This sequence joins TRBV28 and TRBJ1-2; no definite D call. V lost 3 bases, J lost 1 base, and 6 bases lay in between. CDR1 MDHEN and CDR2 SYDVKM come from the germline V gene. This CDR3 has 13 amino acids.

The chain links TRBV7-2 to TRBJ2-1; 7 positions match TRBD2. This CDR3 is 12 amino acids long. Germline V gene sequence: CDR1 SGHTA, CDR2 FQGNSA. The ends lost 1 base at V and 14 bases at J; junction bases unmatched: 5. CDR3 nucleotides: TGTGCCAGCAGCTTAGATCGGGGGGTAAAGTTCTTC. Amino acids: CASSLDRGVKFF. The full variable domain, with the rest looked up from reference TRBV7-2 and TRBJ2-1, is GAGVSQSPSNKVTEKGKDVELRCDPISGHTALYWYRQSLGQGLEFLIYFQGNSAPDKSGLPSDRFSAERTGGSVSTLTIQRTQQEDSAVYLCASSLDRGVKFFGPGTRLTVL.

The rearrangement uses TRBV2 and TRBJ2-7; D uncertain. This CDR3 is 13 amino acids long. Trimming cost V 7 bases and J 7 bases, with 17 bases left between them. The germline CDR1 and CDR2 sequences are SNHLY and FYNNEI. CDR3 sequence: CASIPATFGEQYF. The CDR3 bases are TGTGCCAGCATCCCAGCGACCTTTGGGGAGCAGTACTTC.

This clone was seen once. The CDR3 is CASSLPLRQGKLYNEQFF. As DNA, the CDR3 is TGTGCCAGCAGCTTACCCCTCCGACAGGGGAAATTATACAATGAGCAGTTCTTC. The chain combines TRBV7-9 with TRBJ2-1; the match to TRBD1 covers 8 bases. Germline loops: CDR1 SEHNR, CDR2 FQNEAQ (reference sequence). CDR3 length: 18 amino acids. J gave up 4 bases and V 2 bases, and 13 bases lay outside the gene matches.

This sequence joins TRBV4-1 and TRBJ2-6; no reliable D call. The V gene's germline CDR1 is MGHRA and CDR2 YSYEKL. The germline V and J ends were trimmed by 0 bases and 0 bases, with 12 bases remaining between them. CDR3 size: 18 residues. CDR3 amino acids: CASSQEGRPISGANVLTF. The CDR3 nucleotides are TGCGCCAGCAGCCAAGAGGGAAGACCAATCTCTGGGGCCAACGTCCTGACTTTC.

J is TRBJ2-1 and V is TRBV2; unclear D gene. The CDR3 extends over 11 amino acids. Trimming stripped 8 bases from V and 9 bases from J, with 11 bases between. Germline V gives CDR1 SNHLY, CDR2 FYNNEI. CDR3 protein: CASFTESEQFF. In DNA form, the CDR3 reads TGTGCCAGCTTCACAGAATCTGAGCAGTTCTTC.

The chain uses TRBV10-3 and TRBJ1-2; TRBD1 aligns across 7 bases. The CDR3 is 15 amino acids. V was pared by 5 bases and J by 3 bases, with 9 bases of the junction left unmatched. Germline CDR1 reads ENHRY; CDR2 reads SYGVKD. The CDR3 DNA reads as TGTGCCATCAGTCCCGGGGGACAGCCTTACTATGGCTACACCTTC. This encodes CAISPGGQPYYGYTF.

This chain connects TRBV6-1 to TRBJ1-5; D unresolved. V dropped 5 bases and J dropped 4 bases, with 6 bases sitting between them. The germline CDR1 and CDR2 sequences are MNHNS and SASEGT. This CDR3 spans 12 amino acids. CDR3 DNA: TGTGCCAGCAGTAGGGCTAATCAGCCCCAGCATTTT. It encodes CASSRANQPQHF.